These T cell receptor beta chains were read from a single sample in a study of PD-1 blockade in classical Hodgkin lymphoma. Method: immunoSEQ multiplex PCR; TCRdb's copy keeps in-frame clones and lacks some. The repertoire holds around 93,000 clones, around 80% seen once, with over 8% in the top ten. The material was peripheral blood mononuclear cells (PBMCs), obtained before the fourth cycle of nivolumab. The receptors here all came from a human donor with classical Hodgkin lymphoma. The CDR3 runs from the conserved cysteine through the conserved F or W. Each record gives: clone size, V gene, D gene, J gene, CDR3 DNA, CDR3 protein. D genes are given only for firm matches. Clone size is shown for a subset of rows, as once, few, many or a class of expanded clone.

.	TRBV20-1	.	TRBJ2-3	TGCAGTGCTGACTGGGGGGATACGCAGTATTTT	CSADWGDTQYF
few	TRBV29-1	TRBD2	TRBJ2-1	TGCAGCGTAGATGGGACTAGCGGGAGAGGTGATGAGCAGTTCTTC	CSVDGTSGRGDEQFF
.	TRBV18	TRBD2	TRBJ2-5	TGTGCCAGCTCACCGACTAGCGGGCAAGAGACCCAGTACTTC	CASSPTSGQETQYF
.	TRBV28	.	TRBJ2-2	TGTGCCAGCAGTGTCTTGAACACCGGGGAGCTGTTTTTT	CASSVLNTGELFF
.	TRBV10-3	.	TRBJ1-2	TGTGCCATCAGTGAAACTAGGCCTGGGGGCTACACCTTC	CAISETRPGGYTF
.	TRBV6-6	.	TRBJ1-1	TGTGCCAGCACTAGGGGGGTGAACACTGAAGCTTTCTTT	CASTRGVNTEAFF
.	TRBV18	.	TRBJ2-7	TGTGCCAGCTCACCGACAGACTACGAGCAGTACTTC	CASSPTDYEQYF
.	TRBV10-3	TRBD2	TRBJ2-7	TGTGCCATCAGGGGGACTAGCTTTGGCGAGCAGTACTTC	CAIRGTSFGEQYF
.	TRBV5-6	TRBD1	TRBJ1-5	TGTGCCAGCAGCTTGGCCATGGGACAGAATAGCAATCAGCCCCAGCATTTT	CASSLAMGQNSNQPQHF
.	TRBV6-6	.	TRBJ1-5	TGTGCCAGCAGGTCCCAGGGGTTCCAGCATTTT	CASRSQGFQHF
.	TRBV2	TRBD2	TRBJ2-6	TGTGCCAGCAGGGAGGCGGGGGGCGCGGAGGCCAACGTCCTGACTTTC	CASREAGGAEANVLTF
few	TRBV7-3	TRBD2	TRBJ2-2	TGTGCCAGCAGCTTAATAGGGCTAGCGGGAGCCGGGGAGCTGTTTTTT	CASSLIGLAGAGELFF
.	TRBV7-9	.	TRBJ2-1	TGTGCCAGCAGACCCGGGACACCCTCCTTTTACAATGAGCAGTTCTTC	CASRPGTPSFYNEQFF
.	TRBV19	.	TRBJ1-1	TGTGCCAGTAGTCCCACGGGACTTGGGGCTTTCTTT	CASSPTGLGAFF
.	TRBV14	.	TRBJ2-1	TGTGCCAGCAGCCTCCTACAGGGAGACTACAATGAGCAGTTCTTC	CASSLLQGDYNEQFF
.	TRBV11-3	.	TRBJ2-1	TGTGCCAGCAGCTTAAATAGACGAACAGCAACCTACAATGAGCAGTTCTTC	CASSLNRRTATYNEQFF
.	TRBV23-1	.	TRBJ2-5	TGCGCCAGCAGTCAATCGGGGCGGGGAGGAGTAGAGACCCAGTACTTC	CASSQSGRGGVETQYF
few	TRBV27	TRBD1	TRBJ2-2	TGTGCCAGCAGATCGGGGACAGCGAACACCGGGGAGCTGTTTTTT	CASRSGTANTGELFF
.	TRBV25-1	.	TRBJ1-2	TGTGCCAGCAGTGAATCGCAAGGCTACACCTTC	CASSESQGYTF
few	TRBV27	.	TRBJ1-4	TGTGCCAGCAGTTTAACCCCCCGGACTAATGAAAAACTGTTTTTT	CASSLTPRTNEKLFF
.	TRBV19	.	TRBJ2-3	TGTGCCAGTAGTGTGGAAAGGGGAGATACGCAGTATTTT	CASSVERGDTQYF
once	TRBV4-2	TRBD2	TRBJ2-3	TGTGCCAGCAGCCAAGATCGTGGGCTAGCGGGGGGAGGAGATACGCAGTATTTT	CASSQDRGLAGGGDTQYF
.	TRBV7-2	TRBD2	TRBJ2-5	TGTGCCAGCAGCCCCAGACTAGCGGGAGGAGAGACCCAGTACTTC	CASSPRLAGGETQYF
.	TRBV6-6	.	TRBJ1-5	TGTGCCAGCAGTCGCTGGGTGGCACAGCCCCAGCATTTT	CASSRWVAQPQHF